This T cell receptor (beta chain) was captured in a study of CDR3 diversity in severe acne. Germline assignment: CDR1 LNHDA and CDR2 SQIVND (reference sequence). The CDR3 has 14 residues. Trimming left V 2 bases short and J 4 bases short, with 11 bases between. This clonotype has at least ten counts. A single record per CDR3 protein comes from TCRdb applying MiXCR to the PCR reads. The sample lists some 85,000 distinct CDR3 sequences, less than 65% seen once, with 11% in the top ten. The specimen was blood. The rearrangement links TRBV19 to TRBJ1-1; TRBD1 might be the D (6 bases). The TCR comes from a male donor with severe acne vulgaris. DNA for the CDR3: TGTGCCAGTAGTATATTAGGGGGGGCCACTGAAGCTTTCTTT. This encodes CASSILGGATEAFF.